There are many counts of the clone carrying this TCR beta chain. Its antigen is as yet unknown. CDR3 size: 14 residues. The V segment lost 1 base and the J segment 6 bases; nucleotides outside the gene matches: 3. Germline CDR1 reads LGHDT; CDR2 reads YNNKEL (reference sequence). The record originates from a study of CD8 T cells in ankylosing spondylitis. Findings and limits, study-wide: The study looked at matched synovial fluid samples from ankylosing spondylitis patients. Disease-linked clones were reported to be significantly enriched there. Disease-linked clones were found to be CD8+ and relatively rare in peripheral blood. A motif of under 10 highly homologous TCR beta variants was seen as apparently characteristic of ankylosing spondylitis blood.

Using quantitative 5'-RACE with molecular barcodes, the authors made TCR beta libraries. TCRdb reanalysed the 5' RACE reads using MiXCR and keeps one entry per CDR3 protein. The top ten clones hold less than 3% of a sample with about 240,000 distinct CDR3 sequences, about 10% of them seen once. This TCR derives from a male donor with ankylosing spondylitis or in good health (not recorded which). The sample taken for sequencing was blood, either unsorted or a sorted T cell fraction (not recorded which). V gene TRBV3-1 combines with J gene TRBJ2-1; 7 bases fit TRBD2. The CDR3 spells CASSQGSGGNEQFF. In nucleotides, the CDR3 is TGTGCCAGCAGCCAAGGATCGGGGGGCAATGAGCAGTTCTTC.